These T cell receptor beta chains were read from a single sample in a study of Ad26.COV2.S vaccination and SARS-CoV-2 variants. This table comes from immunoSEQ multiplex PCR, and its TCRdb copy is limited to in-frame clones, with some not included. The top ten clones hold approximately 1.5% of a sample with about 680,000 clones, around 90% of them seen once. The sequencing used peripheral blood, collected in a trial of Ad26.COV2.S vaccine versus placebo. These receptor sequences come from a person aged 18-60 years who received the Ad26.COV2.S COVID-19 vaccine or a placebo. The CDR3 runs from the conserved cysteine through the conserved F or W. Fields, in order: D gene, J gene, V gene, clone size, CDR3 DNA, CDR3 protein. The D gene is left open where the match is weak. Clone size is shown for a subset of rows, as once, few, many or a class of expanded clone.

NA | TRBJ1-1 | TRBV29-1 | once | TGCAGCGTTGAAGATTGGAGTGACACTGAAGCTTTCTTT | CSVEDWSDTEAFF
TRBD1 | TRBJ1-2 | TRBV3-1/TRBV3-2 | once | TGTGCCAGCAGCCAATTATTTAACGGGGACAGGGGAAGGAGCGGCTACACCTTC | CASSQLFNGDRGRSGYTF
NA | TRBJ1-1 | TRBV30 | NA | TGTGCCTGGAGTGTACCATCGTTCGGGGGAGAAGCTTTCTTT | CAWSVPSFGGEAFF
NA | TRBJ2-1 | TRBV7-7 | NA | TGTGCTAGCAGCTTAGAACAGGGAGGCTACAATGAGCAGTTCTTC | CASSLEQGGYNEQFF
NA | TRBJ1-3 | TRBV27 | NA | TGTGCCAGCGCCTTCCAATTACGGGCTGGAAACACCATATATTTT | CASAFQLRAGNTIYF
TRBD2 | TRBJ2-7 | TRBV5-1 | NA | TGCGCCAGCAGCTGGGACGGGGGGGAAAGCTCCTACGAGCAGTACTTC | CASSWDGGESSYEQYF
TRBD2 | TRBJ2-7 | TRBV6-6 | NA | TGTGCCAGCAGTCTAACTAGCGGGGTCTCCTACGAGCAGTACTTC | CASSLTSGVSYEQYF
NA | TRBJ1-1 | TRBV10-3 | NA | TGTGCCATCAGTGAGTCGGACCGCACTGAAGCTTTCTTT | CAISESDRTEAFF
NA | TRBJ2-2 | TRBV27 | NA | TGTGCCAGCAGCCACGACGGGAACACCGGGGAGCTGTTTTTT | CASSHDGNTGELFF
TRBD1 | TRBJ1-6 | TRBV5-4 | NA | TGTGCCAGCAGCTCGACAGGGCAAACGGTTAATTCACCCCTCCACTTT | CASSSTGQTVNSPLHF
NA | TRBJ2-1 | TRBV18 | NA | TGTGCCAGCTCACCAGGGAACCTCTACAATGAGCAGTTCTTC | CASSPGNLYNEQFF
TRBD2 | TRBJ2-1 | TRBV5-1 | NA | TGCGCCAGCAGCTTGGAGGGGTCCGGGACTAGCAATAATGAGCAGTTCTTC | CASSLEGSGTSNNEQFF
NA | TRBJ2-5 | TRBV7-2 | NA | TGTGCCAGCAGCTTTCAGGCGACTGGGGGGGCAGGAGGAGAGACCCAGTACTTC | CASSFQATGGAGGETQYF
NA | TRBJ2-2 | TRBV19 | NA | TGTGCCAGTAGTATAGTACCTAAGACAGACACCGGGGAGCTGTTTTTT | CASSIVPKTDTGELFF
TRBD1 | TRBJ1-1 | TRBV29-1 | NA | TGCAGCGGGGACAGGGGGAACACTGAAGCTTTCTTT | CSGDRGNTEAFF
NA | TRBJ2-3 | TRBV12-3/TRBV12-4 | NA | TGTGCCAGCAGTACCGGATGGGATACGCAGTATTTT | CASSTGWDTQYF
NA | TRBJ2-6 | TRBV19 | NA | TGTGCCAGTAGTGGACACGCGACACTTGGGGCCAACGTCCTGACTTTC | CASSGHATLGANVLTF
NA | TRBJ2-1 | TRBV15 | NA | TGTGCCACCAGCAGAGAGAGGCAGGGTTCCTACAATGAGCAGTTCTTC | CATSRERQGSYNEQFF
NA | TRBJ2-7 | TRBV5-4 | NA | TGTGCCAGCAGCCCACAGGGCTACGAGCAGTACTTC | CASSPQGYEQYF
NA | TRBJ1-6 | TRBV5-1 | NA | TGCGCCAGCAGCTTGAAGGAGTATAATTCACCCCTCCACTTT | CASSLKEYNSPLHF